This T cell receptor (beta chain) was observed in a study of T and B cells in COVID-19 patients. Each TRB amplification used roughly 250-550 ng of genomic DNA from blood. Multiplex PCR with BIOMED2 TRB-A/B primer pools amplified TRB rearrangements. TCRdb used MiXCR to reprocess the multiplex PCR reads, holding one entry per CDR3 protein. The sample carries 18,000 or so distinct CDR3 sequences, 36% recorded once. The CDR3 has 13 amino acids. Germline CDR1 MNHEY, CDR2 SMNVEV (reference sequence). V shed 6 bases and J shed 6 bases, with 12 bases lying between them. This receptor was obtained from a human donor with active COVID-19. The sample comprised blood. The rearrangement uses TRBV27 and TRBJ2-1; D remains ambiguous. The DNA for the CDR3 is TGTGCCAGCAGAACCATCCGAGGCAATGAGCAGTTCTTC. Translating gives CASRTIRGNEQFF.